This TCR beta chain is drawn from a study of blood T cell repertoires in COVID-19. Study context: The United States, Italy and Spain provided the acute and convalescent COVID-19 samples. T cells, B-cell-depleted T cells, or PBMCs supplied cDNA or gDNA.

Losses at the gene ends were 3 bases for V and 1 base for J; bases not matched to a gene: 2. CDR1 is SGHKS and CDR2 is YYEKEE in the germline V gene (reference sequence). This CDR3 contains 15 residues. Original handling: How many nucleated cells were present was estimated from reference gene primer amplification. TCRdb's table, derived via immunoSEQ multiplex PCR, lists solely in-frame clones and lacks some. V, J and clone size reflect that table, while D and trimming were determined from the DNA. The data hold around 180,000 clones, with 88% observed a single time. The receptor was derived from a man in his sixties with acute or convalescent COVID-19. The sequenced sample was peripheral blood. The chain couples TRBV5-5 to TRBJ2-7; 12 positions agree with TRBD2. CDR3 bases: TGTGCCAGCAGCTGGACTAGCGGGAATTCCTACGAGCAGTACGTC. This gives the protein CASSWTSGNSYEQYV.